The 11 T cell receptor beta chains below all came from one sample that was sequenced in a study of blood T cell repertoires in COVID-19. Profiled with immunoSEQ multiplex PCR; TCRdb holds only in-frame clones, not every one. The table lists tens of thousands of clones, 75% to 85% of them singletons. Material: peripheral blood. The source of these receptors is a woman in her sixties or seventies with acute or convalescent COVID-19.

This chain joins TRBV4-2 and TRBJ1-3, with D perhaps matching TRBD1 (6 bases). Germline V gene sequence: CDR1 LGHNA, CDR2 YNFKEQ. Trimming took off 2 bases at V and 4 bases at J, with 12 bases between the two ends. The CDR3 length is 15 residues. CDR3 sequence: CASSQYTGLGNTIYF. The CDR3 nucleotides read TGTGCCAGCAGCCAATATACAGGGCTCGGAAACACCATATATTTT.

This clone was counted a single time. The J gene is TRBJ1-3, the V gene TRBV7-9; 7 nucleotides match TRBD1. This CDR3 contains 15 residues. After removal of 2 bases from V and 2 bases from J, the junction contained 3 bases not matched to a gene. Germline lookup yields CDR1 SEHNR and CDR2 FQNEAQ (reference sequence). The CDR3 coding sequence is TGTGCCAGCAGCTTAAAGGGGGCGCCTGGAAACACCATATATTTT. This sequence encodes CASSLKGAPGNTIYF.

This clone appeared once. The rearrangement uses TRBV6-2 or TRBV6-3 and TRBJ1-2; 12 bases map to TRBD1. The CDR3 loop spans 16 amino acids. V trimming: 2 bases; J trimming: 2 bases; junction bases outside the gene matches: 3. Germline loops: CDR1 MNHEY, CDR2 SVGEGT. The CDR3 nucleotides read TGTGCCAGCAGTTACCCGGGACAGGGGGCGAACTATGGCTACACCTTC. Translated: CASSYPGQGANYGYTF.

The chain links TRBV24-1 to TRBJ1-2; 10 bases are a match to TRBD1. Germline V lookup: CDR1 KGHDR, CDR2 SFDVKD. The CDR3 loop spans 18 amino acids. V lost 2 bases, J lost 4 bases, and 12 bases stayed unmatched. The CDR3 DNA reads as TGTGCCACCAGTGATTCCACCACCTGGACAGGGGGGATCTATGGCTACACCTTC. Its translation: CATSDSTTWTGGIYGYTF.

The chain carries TRBV4-1 and TRBJ2-3, with 9 bases aligning to TRBD2. Germline CDR1 and CDR2: MGHRA and YSYEKL. CDR3 size: 18 residues. The J segment lost 4 bases and the V segment lost 1 base, leaving 12 bases of the junction unmatched. The DNA of the CDR3 is TGCGCCAGCAGCCAAGGTGGGATTGGGGGACTAGCTGCAGATACGCAGTATTTT. Amino acids: CASSQGGIGGLAADTQYF.

The chain uses TRBV6-2 or TRBV6-3 and TRBJ1-5, with a tentative D call TRBD1 (6 bases). This CDR3 is 17 amino acids long. V dropped 0 bases and J dropped 4 bases, with 16 bases sitting between them. Germline CDR1 is MNHEY and CDR2 is SVGEGT. CDR3 DNA sequence: TGTGCCAGCAGTTACTCCTCCGGGACACGGAATAATCAGCCCCAGCATTTT. Translated, it gives CASSYSSGTRNNQPQHF.

The chain carries TRBV3-1 (or the pseudogene TRBV3-2) and TRBJ1-3; unclear D gene. The CDR3 loop spans 15 amino acids. V lost 0 bases and J 1 base, leaving 7 bases between the germline ends. The V gene's germline CDR1 is LGHDT and CDR2 YNNKEL (reference sequence). The CDR3 spells CASSQDLGSGNTIYF. Here the CDR3 DNA reads TGTGCCAGCAGCCAAGATCTCGGTTCTGGAAACACCATATATTTT.

The chain carries TRBV18 and TRBJ2-6; possible D gene TRBD1, 5 bases. CDR3 length: 18 amino acids. The V end lost 6 bases, the J end lost 2 bases, and 20 bases lay between the germline ends. Germline V gene data show CDR1 as KGHSH and CDR2 as LQKENI. The CDR3 DNA reads as TGTGCCAGCTCGAGAAGCCAGGGCCCCCTTACTGGGGCCAACGTCCTGACTTTC. Its protein is CASSRSQGPLTGANVLTF.

The chain employs TRBV7-2 and TRBJ2-5, with D possibly matching TRBD2 (7 bases). CDR3 length: 15 residues. CDR1 SGHTA and CDR2 FQGNSA come from the germline V gene. Trimming removed 5 bases from V and 5 bases from J, with 18 bases in between. The CDR3 here is CASSPPGGGGETQYF. CDR3 nucleotide sequence: TGTGCCAGCAGCCCGCCGGGGGGCGGAGGGGAGACCCAGTACTTC.

V and J are TRBV9 and TRBJ2-1; 8 bases match TRBD2. CDR1 is SGDLS and CDR2 is YYNGEE in the germline V gene. This CDR3 contains 15 residues. V shed 4 bases and J 7 bases; nucleotides not matched to a gene: 10. The CDR3 nucleotides are TGTGCCAGCAGCCCTAGGGCTAGCGGGCCGAATGAGCAGTTCTTC. It codes for CASSPRASGPNEQFF.

There are a few counts of this clone. The rearrangement uses TRBV5-1 and TRBJ2-1; D is ambiguous. The germline V gene encodes CDR1 SGHRS and CDR2 YFSETQ. The germline V and J ends were trimmed by 0 bases and 5 bases, with 9 bases remaining between them. The CDR3 sequence is 14 residues long. This chain's CDR3 is CASSLGGSHNEQFF. In nucleotides, the CDR3 is TGCGCCAGCAGCTTGGGCGGATCCCACAATGAGCAGTTCTTC.